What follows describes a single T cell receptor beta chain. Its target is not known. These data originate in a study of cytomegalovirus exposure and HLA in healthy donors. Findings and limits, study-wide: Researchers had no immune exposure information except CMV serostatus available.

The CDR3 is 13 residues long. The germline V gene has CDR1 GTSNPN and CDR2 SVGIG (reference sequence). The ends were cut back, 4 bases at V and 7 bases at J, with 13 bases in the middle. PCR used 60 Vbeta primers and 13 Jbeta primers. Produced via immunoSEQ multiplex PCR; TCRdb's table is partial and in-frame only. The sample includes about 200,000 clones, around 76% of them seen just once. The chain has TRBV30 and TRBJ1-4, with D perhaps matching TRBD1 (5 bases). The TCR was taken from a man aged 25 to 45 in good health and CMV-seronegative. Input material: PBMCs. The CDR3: CAWNRQGGEKLFF. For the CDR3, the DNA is TGTGCCTGGAATCGGCAGGGAGGTGAAAAACTGTTTTTT.